The 30 T cell receptor beta chains reported below all come from one sample, sequenced in a study of T-cell reconstitution after alpha-beta-depleted transplantation in children. Preparation of the TCRbeta library was carried out with unique molecular identifiers. TCRdb re-called the PCR reads through MiXCR, storing one row per CDR3 protein. The table lists hundreds of thousands of distinct CDR3 sequences, over 15% of them singletons. The sequencing here drew on PBMCs from the stem cell graft donor, taken from the stem cell graft. The receptor set was obtained from a human donor who donated a stem cell graft to a child with acute myeloid leukemia.

This chain connects TRBV10-2 to TRBJ1-1; 7 positions match TRBD1. The V segment lost 6 bases and the J segment 7 bases; nucleotides outside the gene matches: 11. The germline CDR1 and CDR2 sequences are WSHSY and SAAADI. CDR3 length equals 14 residues. CDR3 bases: TGCGCCAGCAGACGGGACAGCTCATTAATTGAAGCTTTCTTT. Translating gives CASRRDSSLIEAFF.

This clonotype occurred a few times. This chain connects TRBV2 to TRBJ1-1; perhaps TRBD1 as D (5 bases). Looked up from germline, CDR1 is SNHLY and CDR2 is FYNNEI. The CDR3 runs to 15 residues. The V and J ends lost 1 base and 4 bases respectively, with 13 bases between them. CDR3 loop: CASSEGDRGATEAFF. CDR3 sequence (DNA): TGTGCCAGCAGTGAAGGTGACCGAGGGGCCACTGAAGCTTTCTTT.

The J gene is TRBJ1-5, the V gene TRBV3-1; TRBD1 aligns across 8 bases. The germline V gene encodes CDR1 LGHDT and CDR2 YNNKEL (reference sequence). The J segment lost 0 bases and the V segment lost 8 bases, leaving 15 bases of the junction unmatched. The CDR3 runs to 18 residues. CDR3: CASCPGQGKDYSNQPQHF. The CDR3 DNA is TGTGCCAGCTGTCCCGGACAGGGTAAGGATTATAGCAATCAGCCCCAGCATTTT.

In its sample, this clonotype was seen many times. The rearrangement links TRBV13 to TRBJ2-3; 7 bases fit TRBD1. Germline CDR1 is PRHDT and CDR2 is FYEKMQ (reference sequence). The CDR3 runs to 15 residues. J lost 6 bases, V lost 5 bases, and 11 bases had no gene match. The CDR3 DNA reads TGTGCCAGCAGCGACCGGGACAGAAACATGGATACGCAGTATTTT. As protein: CASSDRDRNMDTQYF.

In its sample, this clonotype was seen many times. The J gene is TRBJ2-7, the V gene TRBV10-3; unclear D gene. CDR1 and CDR2 (germline): ENHRY, SYGVKD. V dropped 4 bases and J dropped 3 bases, with 10 bases sitting between them. The CDR3 length is 13 residues. CDR3 sequence (DNA): TGTGCCATCAGTGGGGGTCTGGGCTACGAGCAGTACTTC. It is translated as CAISGGLGYEQYF.

This clonotype was recorded at least ten times. V and J are TRBV12-3 or TRBV12-4 and TRBJ2-7, with D perhaps TRBD1 or TRBD2 (5 bases each). V lost 6 bases and J lost 3, with 9 bases in between. The CDR3 spans 12 residues. The CDR3 nucleotides read TGTGCCAGCAGCACTGGGGGCTACGAGCAGTACTTC. Translation gives CASSTGGYEQYF.

CDR3 coding DNA: TGTGCCAGCAGTTTATCCCTCCGGGACCATCAAGAGACCCAGTACTTC. This translates into CASSLSLRDHQETQYF. The rearrangement uses TRBV27 and TRBJ2-5; the D call may be TRBD1 or TRBD2 (5 bases each). The CDR3 covers 16 residues. Germline CDR1 and CDR2: MNHEY and SMNVEV (reference sequence). V lost 0 bases and J 2 bases, leaving 13 bases between the germline ends.

Note on this clonotype: A clone one base away is much larger, so this may be a read error. The genes are TRBV20-1 and TRBJ2-1, with a weak D call TRBD1 (5 bases). The CDR3 contains 13 residues. In germline, CDR1 is DFQATT, CDR2 SNEGSKA (reference sequence). The DNA of the CDR3 is TGCAGTGCTAGGGGCAGGGCCAACAATGACCAGTTCTTC. It yields the protein CSARGRANNDQFF.

This clonotype came up a few times. The chain employs TRBV5-1 and TRBJ1-1, with 7 bases that match TRBD1. Germline V gene sequence: CDR1 SGHRS, CDR2 YFSETQ. The CDR3 runs to 13 residues. J gave up 6 bases and V 0 bases, and 2 bases lay outside the gene matches. CDR3 sequence (DNA): TGCGCCAGCAGCTTGGAGACAGGGTCTGAAGCTTTCTTT. Its protein product is CASSLETGSEAFF.

CDR3 region: CATSRTGGDGYTF. Written as DNA, the CDR3 is TGTGCCACCAGTCGGACAGGGGGCGATGGCTACACCTTC. The chain joins TRBV24-1 to TRBJ1-2, with TRBD1 identical over 11 bases. The junction had 2 bases not matched to a gene; V was cut back by 6 bases and J by 6 bases. The CDR3 extends over 13 amino acids. Germline V lookup: CDR1 KGHDR, CDR2 SFDVKD.

The chain combines TRBV5-4 with TRBJ2-3, with 10 positions matching TRBD1. CDR1 is SGHNT and CDR2 is YYREEE in the germline V gene (reference sequence). The length of the CDR3 is 20 residues. The ends lost 4 bases at V and 4 bases at J; junction bases unmatched: 21. The CDR3 nucleotides read TGTGCCAGCAGCCTGGGGCTAACACTTCCGGGACAGGGGATTGCAGATACGCAGTATTTT. Translation gives CASSLGLTLPGQGIADTQYF.

The chain carries TRBV30 and TRBJ2-5; D gene ambiguous. Germline CDR1 and CDR2: GTSNPN and SVGIG (reference sequence). The CDR3 consists of 12 residues. Trimming removed 1 base from V and 1 base from J, with 4 bases in between. CDR3 residues: CAWSGAQETQYF. The DNA of the CDR3 is TGTGCCTGGAGTGGGGCCCAAGAGACCCAGTACTTC.

There are many counts of this clonotype. The gene calls are TRBV20-1 and TRBJ2-5; no firm D call. This CDR3 comprises 14 residues. Trimming stripped 5 bases from V and 2 bases from J, with 15 bases between. Germline V gene lookup returns CDR1 DFQATT and CDR2 SNEGSKA (reference sequence). CDR3 amino acids: CSARAPVRQETQYF. The CDR3 DNA sequence: TGCAGTGCTCGTGCCCCGGTACGGCAAGAGACCCAGTACTTC.

The rearrangement uses TRBV28 and TRBJ2-1; the match to TRBD2 covers 7 bases. Germline-derived CDR1 and CDR2 are MDHEN and SYDVKM. The CDR3 has 15 amino acids. The V gene end was trimmed by 6 bases and the J gene end by 6 bases; junction bases not matched to a gene: 11. In nucleotides, the CDR3 is TGTGCCAGCAGCCCCCAGATAGCGGGTTCCAATGAGCAGTTCTTC. Protein: CASSPQIAGSNEQFF.

This clonotype showed up just a few times. The chain combines TRBV13 with TRBJ1-6; weak D call: TRBD1 (6 bases). CDR3 length: 12 residues. CDR1 is PRHDT and CDR2 is FYEKMQ in the germline V gene (reference sequence). With 3 bases removed from V and 14 bases from J, the gap between germline ends came to 11 bases. As DNA, the CDR3 is TGTGCCAGCAGCTTGGGACAAAACGCCCTCCACTTT. This sequence encodes CASSLGQNALHF. Based on the CDR3 plus reference TRBV13 and TRBJ1-6, the full variable domain is AAGVIQSPRHLIKEKRETATLKCYPIPRHDTVYWYQQGPGQDPQFLISFYEKMQSDKGSIPDRFSAQQFSDYHSELNMSSLELGDSALYFCASSLGQNALHFGNGTRLTVT.

This clonotype was seen many times. This rearrangement joins TRBV10-3 to TRBJ2-7, with D possibly being TRBD2 (5 bases). CDR1 and CDR2 from the germline V gene are ENHRY and SYGVKD. The CDR3 sequence is 13 residues long. Trimming pared 9 bases from V and 4 bases from J, leaving 16 bases between. The CDR3 protein is CAIGSGDLYEQYF. DNA for the CDR3: TGTGCCATTGGAAGCGGTGACCTATACGAGCAGTACTTC.

This clonotype was recorded many times. The rearrangement links TRBV12-3 or TRBV12-4 to TRBJ2-1, with D tentatively TRBD1 (7 bases). The CDR3 runs 15 residues. The ends were cut back, 6 bases at V and 8 bases at J, with 20 bases in the middle. The CDR3 loop is CASRLRGVTSDEQFF. The CDR3 DNA reads as TGTGCCAGCAGGCTCAGGGGGGTGACTTCCGATGAGCAGTTCTTC.

This clonotype was detected only a few times. The J gene is TRBJ2-3, the V gene TRBV10-3; D is perhaps TRBD2 (6 bases). The CDR3 length is 16 residues. Germline V CDR1 and CDR2: ENHRY, SYGVKD. V was clipped by 8 bases and J by 4 bases, with 22 bases between them. CDR3 in amino acids: CAIGPTGAGNPDTQYF. The CDR3 nucleotides are TGTGCCATCGGACCCACCGGCGCGGGAAATCCAGATACGCAGTATTTT.

The J gene is TRBJ2-2, the V gene TRBV6-5; the D gene is possibly TRBD1 (6 bases). Germline CDR1 is MNHEY and CDR2 is SVGAGI. Between the trimmed V and J ends, which lost 5 bases and 5 bases, there was a span of 21 bases. CDR3 length equals 17 residues. CDR3 coding DNA: TGTGCCAGCAGTGTAACTCGTTCAGAGCAGGGGACCGGGGAGCTGTTTTTT. As protein: CASSVTRSEQGTGELFF.

This clonotype was seen many times. The J gene is TRBJ2-7, the V gene TRBV7-2, with 8 bases matching TRBD1. CDR3 size: 13 residues. V shed 6 bases and J 4 bases; nucleotides not matched to a gene: 5. Germline assignment: CDR1 SGHTA and CDR2 FQGNSA. CDR3: CASSYRGDYEQYF. In DNA, the CDR3 is TGTGCCAGCAGTTACAGGGGGGATTACGAGCAGTACTTC.

In its sample, this clonotype was seen many times. J is TRBJ2-7 and V is TRBV7-8; D unresolved. Germline V gene lookup returns CDR1 SGHVS and CDR2 FQNEAQ. This CDR3 is built from 13 residues. V lost 5 bases to trimming and J lost 6 bases, with 14 bases between them. The CDR3 region is CASSGVDLLEQYF. CDR3 coding DNA: TGTGCCAGCAGCGGGGTGGATCTACTCGAGCAGTACTTC.

This clonotype occurred many times. J is TRBJ1-5 and V is TRBV12-3 or TRBV12-4, with TRBD1 matching 7 bases. The CDR3 is 16 residues long. Trimming cost V 7 bases and J 1 base; bases outside gene matches: 10. CDR3 nucleotides: TGTGCCAGCATGGAGGGGGCGGGAGGAAGCAATCAGCCCCAGCATTTT. The encoded protein is CASMEGAGGSNQPQHF.

This clonotype came up a few times. V and J are TRBV7-2 and TRBJ1-5, with a possible D match to TRBD1 (6 bases). The CDR3 contains 17 residues. The V end lost 5 bases, the J end lost 0 bases, and 17 bases lay between the germline ends. Germline CDR1 reads SGHTA; CDR2 reads FQGNSA. This CDR3 is CASSPGGTGHSNQPQHF. Here the CDR3 DNA reads TGTGCCAGCAGCCCGGGGGGAACAGGGCATAGCAATCAGCCCCAGCATTTT.

The J gene is TRBJ2-3, the V gene TRBV20-1; TRBD2 aligns across 11 bases. V trimming: 5 bases; J trimming: 5 bases; junction bases outside the gene matches: 9. Germline-derived CDR1 and CDR2 are DFQATT and SNEGSKA (reference sequence). CDR3 length: 15 residues. CDR3 loop: CSAPLAGGLQDTQYF. The CDR3 coding sequence is TGCAGTGCTCCTCTAGCGGGGGGCCTTCAAGATACGCAGTATTTT.

This clonotype has at least ten counts. The rearrangement links TRBV7-2 to TRBJ2-7; a possible D gene is TRBD2 (5 bases). The CDR3 is 13 residues long. In germline, CDR1 is SGHTA, CDR2 FQGNSA. V lost 5 bases and J lost 3, with 11 bases in between. CDR3 in amino acids: CASSPSRDYEQYV. CDR3 DNA sequence: TGTGCCAGCAGCCCCTCGAGGGACTACGAGCAGTACGTC.

The chain recombines TRBV10-3 with TRBJ2-3, with 8 bases that match TRBD1. This CDR3 is 18 amino acids long. The V and J ends lost 0 bases and 2 bases, in that order; junction bases with no gene match: 10. Germline CDR1 and CDR2: ENHRY and SYGVKD. The CDR3: CAISESARTGRNTDTQYF. The CDR3 DNA reads TGTGCCATCAGTGAGTCAGCTCGGACAGGGAGAAACACAGATACGCAGTATTTT.

This clonotype occurred a few times. This chain links TRBV27 with TRBJ1-2, with D maybe TRBD1 (6 bases). CDR3 length equals 16 residues. The ends were cut back, 5 bases at V and 2 bases at J, with 18 bases in the middle. Germline-derived CDR1 and CDR2 are MNHEY and SMNVEV (reference sequence). The CDR3 sequence: CASSPLKGEVNYGYTF. CDR3 in DNA: TGTGCCAGCAGTCCTTTGAAGGGGGAAGTCAACTATGGCTACACCTTC.

This clonotype was recorded many times. The V call is TRBV6-5, the J call TRBJ2-1; TRBD2 matches 7 bases. Trimming cost V 0 bases and J 2 bases; bases outside gene matches: 4. Germline assignment: CDR1 MNHEY and CDR2 SVGAGI. This CDR3 is built from 16 residues. CDR3 nucleotides: TGTGCCAGCAGTTACTCCCCTGCGGGGGCCTACAATGAGCAGTTCTTC. This sequence encodes CASSYSPAGAYNEQFF.

This clonotype was recorded many times. CDR3 amino acids: CASGGPSGDASYEQYF. Written as DNA, the CDR3 is TGTGCCAGCGGTGGGCCTAGCGGGGACGCCTCCTACGAGCAGTACTTC. The J gene is TRBJ2-7, the V gene TRBV27; the match to TRBD2 covers 9 bases. This CDR3 is 16 amino acids long. Germline assignment: CDR1 MNHEY and CDR2 SMNVEV (reference sequence). Germline trimming cut 8 bases from V and 0 bases from J; bases unmatched to any gene: 11.

The chain uses TRBV20-1 and TRBJ2-5, with 11 bases identical to TRBD2. CDR3 length equals 18 residues. Germline CDR1 reads DFQATT; CDR2 reads SNEGSKA (reference sequence). V shed 2 bases and J 2 bases; nucleotides not matched to a gene: 13. As DNA, the CDR3 is TGCAGTGCTAGAATCGGGACTAGCGGAGTACCAAGTCAAGAGACCCAGTACTTC. This translates into CSARIGTSGVPSQETQYF.